The 22 T cell receptor beta chains below come from one sample, sequenced in a study of T-cell memory formation after mild COVID-19 (dated by TCRdb to the early 2020s). Library generation was performed with 5' RACE. The sequencer listed for this sample is Illumina NovaSeq 6000. TCRdb trimmed the raw reads at Q25, called clones with MiXCR and kept productive beta chains. CDR3 protein sequences are deduplicated, and each keeps its most common genes and DNA. The sample table holds more than 350,000 distinct CDR3 sequences, of which 15% to 20% were seen once. Roughly 21% of the sample is in the top ten clones. Sequenced material: PBMCs or a T cell subset sorted from them (not recorded which). These receptors were taken from a young man who had mild COVID-19 (a few samples of this study predate the infection). The sample titles of this study are shuffled in the database, so cell type and time point are left out; the donor was told from shared clones.

The chain combines TRBV7-3 with TRBJ2-3; D is perhaps TRBD2 (6 bases). The CDR3 has 14 amino acids. Germline lookup yields CDR1 SGHTA and CDR2 FQGTGA. V was trimmed by 1 base and J by 5 bases, leaving 10 bases between them. As DNA, the CDR3 is TGTGCCAGCAGCTTAAACGGGGGTTTAGATACGCAGTATTTT. Encoded protein: CASSLNGGLDTQYF.

This rearrangement joins TRBV29-1 to TRBJ2-3; possibly TRBD2 for D (5 bases). Trimming took 3 bases from V and 0 from J, leaving 13 bases between them. This CDR3 spans 15 amino acids. Germline V lookup: CDR1 SQVTM, CDR2 ANQGSEA. As DNA, the CDR3 is TGCAGCGTTGAGCGAGCGGCTCTAAGCACAGATACGCAGTATTTT. This translates into CSVERAALSTDTQYF.

The sample holds many counts of this clonotype. This rearrangement joins TRBV20-1 to TRBJ1-5; perhaps TRBD1 as D (5 bases). CDR3 size: 15 residues. CDR1 is DFQATT and CDR2 is SNEGSKA in the germline V gene (reference sequence). V shed 3 bases and J shed 1 base, with 13 bases lying between them. CDR3 sequence reads: CSASRVGGSNQPQHF. CDR3 nucleotides: TGCAGTGCTAGTCGAGTTGGGGGGAGCAATCAGCCCCAGCATTTT.

The rearrangement joins TRBV20-1 to TRBJ2-6; D gene unclear. CDR1 is DFQATT and CDR2 is SNEGSKA in the germline V gene (reference sequence). V was trimmed by 6 bases and J by 1 base, leaving 4 bases between them. This CDR3 comprises 12 residues. CDR3 residues: CSAMSGANVLTF. CDR3 bases: TGCAGTGCGATGTCTGGGGCCAACGTCCTGACTTTC.

There are a few counts of this clonotype. This sequence joins TRBV6-5 and TRBJ2-5; D gene uncertain. Germline CDR1 MNHEY, CDR2 SVGAGI. V lost 2 bases and J lost 6, with 10 bases in between. This CDR3 contains 13 residues. DNA of the CDR3: TGTGCCAGCAGTTACCATTTCAAGCAGACCCAGTACTTC. Its protein product is CASSYHFKQTQYF.

This clonotype has more than one count but fewer than ten. The chain is built from TRBV11-3 and TRBJ2-7; D is ambiguous. The germline V gene encodes CDR1 SGHNT and CDR2 YENEEA. This CDR3 region has 13 residues. V gave up 8 bases and J gave up 2 bases, with 13 bases separating them. The CDR3 spells CASELFGPYEQYV. In DNA, the CDR3 is TGTGCCAGCGAACTCTTCGGCCCCTACGAGCAGTACGTC.

This clonotype was counted only a few times. The chain carries TRBV6-6 and TRBJ1-4; D is uncertain. The CDR3 is made up of 14 amino acids. V was shortened by 5 bases and J by 5 bases, with 12 bases between the two germline ends. Germline V gives CDR1 MNHNY, CDR2 SVGAGI (reference sequence). CDR3 amino acids: CASSPPWRNEKLFF. The CDR3 DNA reads as TGTGCCAGCAGTCCCCCCTGGAGGAATGAAAAACTGTTTTTT.

The V call is TRBV4-3, the J call TRBJ1-1; D ambiguous. This CDR3 is built from 15 residues. V was trimmed by 0 bases and J by 1 base, leaving 9 bases between them. The germline gives CDR1 LGHNA, CDR2 YSLEER. The CDR3 spells CASSQDRAANTEAFF. CDR3 DNA sequence: TGCGCCAGCAGCCAAGATAGGGCAGCGAACACTGAAGCTTTCTTT.

This clonotype showed up just a few times. The J gene is TRBJ2-3, the V gene TRBV10-3; D possibly uses TRBD1 or TRBD2 (5 bases each). Trimming left V 10 bases short and J 4 bases short, with 9 bases between. CDR1 and CDR2 (germline): ENHRY, SYGVKD. The CDR3 contains 11 residues. CDR3 DNA sequence: TGTGCCAGTGAGGGGTCAGATACGCAGTATTTT. Translating gives CASEGSDTQYF.

This clonotype turned up a few times. J is TRBJ2-3 and V is TRBV5-6, with TRBD1 matching over 9 bases. The CDR3 is made up of 15 amino acids. In germline, CDR1 is SGHDT, CDR2 YYEEEE. Unmatched junction bases numbered 8, after V lost 4 bases and J lost 5 bases. The CDR3 loop reads CASSPGTGIRDTQYF. CDR3 DNA: TGTGCCAGCAGCCCCGGGACAGGGATTAGAGATACGCAGTATTTT.

This clonotype was picked up a small number of times. This chain connects TRBV6-5 to TRBJ1-6, with D hard to call. Trimming left V 0 bases short and J 10 bases short, with 13 bases between. The germline gives CDR1 MNHEY, CDR2 SVGAGI. The CDR3 loop spans 15 amino acids. This CDR3 is CASSYSGSPGSPLHF. The CDR3 DNA sequence: TGTGCCAGCAGTTACTCGGGCAGCCCTGGGTCACCCCTCCACTTT.

This clonotype was observed once. The genes are TRBV4-2 and TRBJ1-1; 7 bases agree with TRBD1. The germline gives CDR1 LGHNA, CDR2 YNFKEQ. CDR3 size: 15 residues. V lost 7 bases, J lost 8 bases, and 16 bases stayed unmatched. The CDR3: CASIHEGGGGAEAFF. For the CDR3, the DNA is TGTGCCAGCATCCACGAAGGGGGCGGGGGTGCGGAAGCTTTCTTT.

This clonotype was seen only a few times. This sequence joins TRBV18 and TRBJ1-6; TRBD1 is a possible D gene (6 bases). V shed 2 bases and J shed 7 bases, with 27 bases lying between them. Germline V gene lookup returns CDR1 KGHSH and CDR2 LQKENI. The CDR3 runs 20 residues. The CDR3 DNA reads TGTGCCAGCTCACCAAGACTCCTCACCGGGACACAAAAAGCCAATTCACCCCTCCACTTT. Protein sequence: CASSPRLLTGTQKANSPLHF. The full variable domain, its missing parts supplied by reference TRBV18 and TRBJ1-6, is NAGVMQNPRHLVRRRGQEARLRCSPMKGHSHVYWYRQLPEEGLKFMVYLQKENIIDESGMPKERFSAEFPKEGPSILRIQQVVRGDSAAYFCASSPRLLTGTQKANSPLHFGNGTRLTVT.

The chain links TRBV18 to TRBJ2-5; tentatively, D is TRBD2 (6 bases). The V end lost 6 bases, the J end lost 3 bases, and 17 bases lay between the germline ends. The length of the CDR3 is 15 residues. The germline V gene encodes CDR1 KGHSH and CDR2 LQKENI. CDR3 nucleotide sequence: TGTGCCAGCTCCCTAACCCTCGGGGGAAAAGAGACCCAGTACTTC. Translating gives CASSLTLGGKETQYF.

The rearrangement links TRBV5-1 to TRBJ2-2; a weak D match, TRBD1 (6 bases). The CDR3 runs to 16 residues. CDR1 and CDR2 (germline): SGHRS, YFSETQ. V was clipped by 10 bases and J by 0 bases, with 19 bases between them. The CDR3 DNA follows: TGCGCCGGGAGACCAGGGGAGCTTGCGAACACCGGGGAGCTGTTTTTT. This codes for CAGRPGELANTGELFF.

This clonotype occurred many times. The chain is built from TRBV4-3 and TRBJ1-1; D is unclear. CDR1 is LGHNA and CDR2 is YSLEER in the germline V gene. Trimming took 0 bases from V and 12 from J, leaving 14 bases between them. The CDR3 is 13 residues long. The chain's CDR3 is CASSQDVSLPPFF. The CDR3 DNA is TGCGCCAGCAGCCAAGATGTGTCCTTGCCGCCTTTCTTT.

There are a few counts of this clonotype. The rearrangement joins TRBV4-2 to TRBJ1-4; 7 bases align to TRBD1. V trimming: 3 bases; J trimming: 8 bases; junction bases outside the gene matches: 3. Germline V gene data show CDR1 as LGHNA and CDR2 as YNFKEQ. The CDR3 runs 13 residues. The CDR3, as DNA: TGTGCCAGCAGCCAGGGGACAGAGGAAAAACTGTTTTTT. Translating gives CASSQGTEEKLFF.

J is TRBJ2-1 and V is TRBV9; 8 bases line up with TRBD2. V trimming: 4 bases; J trimming: 2 bases; junction bases outside the gene matches: 8. This CDR3 has 16 residues. CDR1 SGDLS and CDR2 YYNGEE come from the germline V gene. This CDR3 is CASSPRGGPAYNEQFF. The CDR3 region has the DNA TGTGCCAGCAGCCCCCGCGGGGGGCCCGCCTACAATGAGCAGTTCTTC.

This clonotype was seen repeatedly, ten times or more. The CDR3 protein is CASRSTGPSRGIQYF. The CDR3 DNA follows: TGCGCCAGCAGATCCACAGGGCCCTCTCGAGGCATTCAGTACTTC. V is TRBV5-1 and J is TRBJ2-4, with a possible D match to TRBD1 (6 bases). Germline CDR1 SGHRS, CDR2 YFSETQ. The CDR3 extends over 15 amino acids. V lost 5 bases, J lost 9 bases, and 21 bases lay in between.

This clonotype was seen more than once but under ten times. The chain carries TRBV2 and TRBJ2-1, with TRBD1 as a possible D gene (5 bases). The CDR3 covers 15 residues. V shed 4 bases and J shed 2 bases, with 12 bases lying between them. Germline V lookup: CDR1 SNHLY, CDR2 FYNNEI. In DNA, the CDR3 is TGTGCCAGCAGTGGACCGACGACAGCCTACAATGAGCAGTTCTTC. This gives the protein CASSGPTTAYNEQFF.

Many counts were recorded for this clonotype. The chain has TRBV5-1 and TRBJ1-1; D gene unclear. This CDR3 region has 12 residues. V was pared by 0 bases and J by 10 bases, with 10 bases between. Germline values: CDR1 SGHRS, CDR2 YFSETQ. The CDR3 loop is CASSLDSNIAFF. The CDR3 bases are TGCGCCAGCAGCTTGGACTCGAATATAGCTTTCTTT.

This clonotype was seen a few times. This chain connects TRBV20-1 to TRBJ2-2; perhaps TRBD2 as D (5 bases). Per the germline V gene, CDR1 is DFQATT and CDR2 is SNEGSKA (reference sequence). This CDR3 is built from 13 residues. CDR3 nucleotides: TGCAGCCGGGAAGGGCCGAACACCGGGGAGCTGTTTTTT. Amino acids: CSREGPNTGELFF.